This is a list of T cell receptor beta chains from one sample in a study of blood T cell repertoires in COVID-19. Assay: immunoSEQ multiplex PCR; the TCRdb copy retains only in-frame clones and omits some. The data hold about 77,000 clones, with 90% observed a single time. The sample was peripheral blood. These receptors were obtained from an elderly woman with active or convalescent COVID-19. Each CDR3 is given with its conserved first and last residue. Each record gives: J gene, D gene, V gene, CDR3 protein, CDR3 DNA. D genes are given only for firm matches.

j_gene: TRBJ2-1; d_gene: NA; v_gene: TRBV5-1; CDR3aa: CASSFGPGDEQFF; CDR3nt: NA
j_gene: TRBJ1-1; d_gene: TRBD1; v_gene: TRBV7-6; CDR3aa: CASSFEGGTVNTEAFF; CDR3nt: TGTGCCAGCAGCTTCGAAGGTGGGACAGTTAACACTGAAGCTTTCTTT
j_gene: TRBJ1-3; d_gene: NA; v_gene: TRBV6-5; CDR3aa: CASSYGGSGNTIYF; CDR3nt: TGTGCCAGCAGTTACGGGGGGAGCGGAAACACCATATATTTT
j_gene: TRBJ2-1; d_gene: TRBD2; v_gene: TRBV19; CDR3aa: CASSILTSGGASEQFF; CDR3nt: TGTGCCAGTAGTATATTGACTAGCGGGGGGGCAAGTGAGCAGTTCTTC
j_gene: TRBJ2-1; d_gene: NA; v_gene: TRBV12-2; CDR3aa: CASRLASPQSGEGDCPYNEQFF; CDR3nt: TGTGCAAGTCGCTTAGCTTCTCCCCAAAGCGGGGAGGGGGATTGCCCCTACAATGAGCAGTTCTTC
j_gene: TRBJ2-2; d_gene: TRBD1; v_gene: TRBV7-9; CDR3aa: CASSSWDRVSTGELFF; CDR3nt: TGTGCCAGCAGCTCCTGGGACAGGGTGAGCACCGGGGAGCTGTTTTTT
j_gene: TRBJ2-7; d_gene: TRBD1; v_gene: TRBV7-2; CDR3aa: CASSLAGGQGFSYEQYF; CDR3nt: TGTGCCAGCAGCTTAGCGGGGGGACAGGGCTTCTCCTACGAGCAGTACTTC
j_gene: TRBJ2-6; d_gene: NA; v_gene: TRBV7-8; CDR3aa: CASSLVKHSGANVLTF; CDR3nt: TGTGCCAGCAGCTTAGTAAAACACTCTGGGGCCAACGTCCTGACTTTC
j_gene: TRBJ1-5; d_gene: TRBD1; v_gene: TRBV2; CDR3aa: CASSDPGQGFTQPQHF; CDR3nt: TGTGCCAGCAGTGACCCGGGACAGGGCTTTACTCAGCCCCAGCATTTT
j_gene: TRBJ2-7; d_gene: TRBD1; v_gene: TRBV9; CDR3aa: CASSVAQGAPTSEQYF; CDR3nt: TGTGCCAGCAGCGTAGCACAGGGGGCTCCTACATCCGAGCAGTACTTC
j_gene: TRBJ2-7; d_gene: TRBD2; v_gene: TRBV11-2; CDR3aa: CASSTGTSGREQYF; CDR3nt: TGTGCCAGCAGCACCGGGACTAGCGGGAGGGAGCAGTACTTC
j_gene: TRBJ2-6; d_gene: NA; v_gene: TRBV7-9; CDR3aa: CASSPWSTGANVLTF; CDR3nt: TGTGCCAGCAGCCCGTGGAGTACCGGGGCCAACGTCCTGACTTTC
j_gene: TRBJ1-2; d_gene: NA; v_gene: TRBV11-1; CDR3aa: CASSSSLDYGYTF; CDR3nt: TGTGCCAGCAGCTCCTCCCTCGACTATGGCTACACCTTC